Following are 23 T cell receptor beta chains from one sample sequenced in a study of radiation and T cells in renal cell carcinoma. The protocol was immunoSEQ multiplex PCR, while the TCRdb copy is restricted to in-frame clones and leaves out a portion. The table has 120,000 or so clones, approximately 78% seen once. Time point here: blood 2 weeks post-SBRT. The treatment was: 15 Gy SBRT to primary tumor, nephrectomy 4 weeks later. Sequencing was performed on blood, taken from a patient whose treatment included radiotherapy and nephrectomy. The receptors originated from a woman between 55 and 75 years old with renal cell carcinoma.

About this clone: Other DNA sequences within the sample encode an identical CDR3. The V and J genes are TRBV11-2 and TRBJ2-3; TRBD2 matches 10 bases. Germline V gene sequence: CDR1 SGHAT, CDR2 FQNNGV. V dropped 1 base and J dropped 3; count of bases not matched to a gene: 4. The CDR3 has 16 residues. The CDR3 is CASSLGASGSTDTQYF. The CDR3 nucleotides read TGTGCCAGCAGCTTAGGGGCTAGCGGGAGTACAGATACGCAGTATTTT.

V gene TRBV29-1 combines with J gene TRBJ1-1; perhaps TRBD1 as D (6 bases). Germline V gene data show CDR1 as SQVTM and CDR2 as ANQGSEA. The CDR3 contains 13 residues. V lost 5 bases, J lost 5 bases, and 15 bases lay in between. The CDR3 loop reads CSVKRGLGTEAFF. As DNA, the CDR3 is TGCAGCGTTAAGCGGGGGCTAGGAACTGAAGCTTTCTTT.

The chain has TRBV5-4 and TRBJ2-5; 8 positions match TRBD2. The ends lost 4 bases at V and 3 bases at J; junction bases unmatched: 5. The CDR3 covers 14 residues. CDR1 SGHNT and CDR2 YYREEE come from the germline V gene (reference sequence). In nucleotides, the CDR3 is TGTGCCAGCAGCAGAACGGGGGGGGAAGAGACCCAGTACTTC. Translation: CASSRTGGEETQYF.

The chain carries TRBV5-8 and TRBJ2-5, with D maybe TRBD1 (6 bases). V shed 4 bases and J shed 5 bases, with 12 bases lying between them. The CDR3 spans 13 residues. Germline CDR1 and CDR2: SGHTS and YDEGEE. The CDR3 bases are TGTGCCAGCAGCCTCCAGGGGAAGGAGACCCAGTACTTC. Its protein product is CASSLQGKETQYF.

The chain recombines TRBV28 with TRBJ1-2; D is undetermined. The CDR3 sequence is 14 residues long. Trimming took off 3 bases at V and 0 bases at J, with 8 bases between the two ends. CDR1 is MDHEN and CDR2 is SYDVKM in the germline V gene. This chain's CDR3 is CASSFNLPNYGYTF. The CDR3 DNA sequence: TGTGCCAGCAGTTTTAACCTTCCTAACTATGGCTACACCTTC.

The chain is built from TRBV5-1 and TRBJ1-6; D is possibly TRBD1 (5 bases). The V end was cut by 0 bases, the J end by 7 bases, with 14 bases between. The CDR3 is made up of 16 amino acids. Germline V gives CDR1 SGHRS, CDR2 YFSETQ. This CDR3 is CASSLAGWGDNSPLHF. The CDR3, as DNA: TGCGCCAGCAGCTTGGCAGGGTGGGGGGACAATTCACCCCTCCACTTT.

The CDR3 coding sequence is TGTGCCAGCAGCGTAGAAGACGGGCAGGGGATCGGCTACACCTTC. It specifies CASSVEDGQGIGYTF. The V call is TRBV9, the J call TRBJ1-2, with D possibly matching TRBD1 (6 bases). The germline V and J ends were trimmed by 0 bases and 8 bases, with 17 bases remaining between them. CDR1 and CDR2 from the germline V gene are SGDLS and YYNGEE. The CDR3 length is 15 residues.

The chain joins TRBV28 to TRBJ1-5; D remains ambiguous. Trimming took off 7 bases at V and 1 base at J, with 5 bases between the two ends. This CDR3 has 12 amino acids. In germline, CDR1 is MDHEN, CDR2 SYDVKM. CDR3 bases: TGTGCCAGCAATAGGAGCAATCAGCCCCAGCATTTT. Protein: CASNRSNQPQHF.

The chain is built from TRBV11-1 and TRBJ2-2; D is unresolved. The CDR3 covers 15 residues. V shed 2 bases and J shed 2 bases, with 9 bases lying between them. Per the germline V gene, CDR1 is SGHAT and CDR2 is FQDESV (reference sequence). In DNA, the CDR3 is TGTGCCAGCAGCTTAAATTCCCTCAACACCGGGGAGCTGTTTTTT. This gives the protein CASSLNSLNTGELFF.

This chain links TRBV6-1 with TRBJ1-6; maybe TRBD1 (6 bases). Germline CDR1 is MNHNS and CDR2 is SASEGT. This CDR3 is built from 15 residues. Trimming left V 1 base short and J 11 bases short, with 15 bases between. CDR3 sequence reads: CASSEGPLDSAPLHF. The CDR3 DNA reads TGTGCCAGCAGTGAAGGGCCCTTGGACAGTGCACCCCTCCACTTT.

The chain combines TRBV28 with TRBJ2-5; possible D gene TRBD2, 6 bases. Germline CDR1 and CDR2: MDHEN and SYDVKM. This CDR3 region has 12 residues. Trimming pared 6 bases from V and 5 bases from J, leaving 10 bases between. Here the CDR3 reads CASRGDSETQYF. In DNA form, the CDR3 reads TGTGCCAGCAGGGGGGACTCGGAGACCCAGTACTTC.

The V and J genes are TRBV7-9 and TRBJ2-2; 7 bases are shared with TRBD1. Germline-derived CDR1 and CDR2 are SEHNR and FQNEAQ (reference sequence). Trimming at V came to 7 bases and at J to 4 bases, leaving 6 bases not matched to a gene. The CDR3 sequence is 14 residues long. CDR3: CASKGQSGTGELFF. The CDR3 DNA sequence: TGTGCCAGCAAGGGACAGTCGGGCACCGGGGAGCTGTTTTTT.

The CDR3 DNA sequence: TGTGCCAGCAGCCCCGGGAAAAGGGCCGGGGAGCTGTTTTTT. Translated, it gives CASSPGKRAGELFF. J is TRBJ2-2 and V is TRBV11-3; perhaps TRBD2 as D (5 bases). CDR1 and CDR2 (germline): SGHNT, YENEEA. The CDR3 has 14 amino acids. Trimming removed 5 bases at V and 6 bases at J, with 13 bases between.

V gene TRBV14 combines with J gene TRBJ2-2; a weak D match, TRBD2 (5 bases). Trimming stripped 0 bases from V and 1 base from J, with 6 bases between. This CDR3 has 15 amino acids. Looked up from germline, CDR1 is SGHDN and CDR2 is FVKESK. The CDR3 DNA reads TGTGCCAGCAGCCAAGAGGGGAGGAACACCGGGGAGCTGTTTTTT. Protein: CASSQEGRNTGELFF.

The CDR3 sequence: CASSPSGYEQYF. The DNA for the CDR3 is TGTGCCAGCAGCCCTAGCGGCTACGAGCAGTACTTC. The J gene is TRBJ2-7, the V gene TRBV7-9; TRBD2 matches 7 bases. The junction had 1 base not matched to a gene; V was cut back by 5 bases and J by 3 bases. CDR1 and CDR2 (germline): SEHNR, FQNEAQ (reference sequence). CDR3 length: 12 amino acids.

The chain is built from TRBV4-2 and TRBJ2-3, with D unclear. The V end lost 5 bases, the J end lost 0 bases, and 15 bases lay between the germline ends. CDR1 LGHNA and CDR2 YNFKEQ come from the germline V gene. This CDR3 contains 16 residues. This chain's CDR3 is CASSVSGTPSTDTQYF. The DNA for the CDR3 is TGTGCCAGCAGCGTCTCAGGAACCCCTAGCACAGATACGCAGTATTTT.

V is TRBV6-5 and J is TRBJ2-6; D remains unclear. CDR3 length equals 16 residues. V was trimmed by 2 bases and J by 0 bases, leaving 8 bases between them. The germline CDR1 and CDR2 sequences are MNHEY and SVGAGI. CDR3 DNA: TGTGCCAGCAGTTACGCGATGAACTCTGGGGCCAACGTCCTGACTTTC. Its translation is CASSYAMNSGANVLTF.

This chain connects TRBV29-1 to TRBJ2-4, with 9 bases identical to TRBD2. This CDR3 has 13 residues. Germline V gives CDR1 SQVTM, CDR2 ANQGSEA. Germline trimming cut 6 bases from V and 6 bases from J; bases unmatched to any gene: 6. DNA for the CDR3: TGCAGCGTCGCGGGGGGGGTTTCAAACATTCAGTACTTC. This gives the protein CSVAGGVSNIQYF. The full variable domain, its missing parts supplied by reference TRBV29-1 and TRBJ2-4, is SAVISQKPSRDICQRGTSLTIQCQVDSQVTMMFWYRQQPGQSLTLIATANQGSEATYESGFVIDKFPISRPNLTFSTLTVSNMSPEDSSIYLCSVAGGVSNIQYFGAGTRLSVL.

V and J are TRBV7-2 and TRBJ1-5; a weak D match, TRBD1 (6 bases). Germline-derived CDR1 and CDR2 are SGHTA and FQGNSA. The CDR3 spans 17 residues. Trimming took 2 bases from V and 3 from J, leaving 17 bases between them. Here the CDR3 reads CASSLFPRGTNNQPQHF. The CDR3 DNA sequence: TGTGCCAGCAGCTTATTCCCGCGAGGGACAAACAATCAGCCCCAGCATTTT.

V gene TRBV7-9 combines with J gene TRBJ2-2, with D unresolved. CDR1 SEHNR and CDR2 FQNEAQ come from the germline V gene (reference sequence). The CDR3 sequence is 14 residues long. V was trimmed by 5 bases and J by 3 bases, leaving 10 bases between them. CDR3 in DNA: TGTGCCAGCAGCCACTCTAGGGACACCGGGGAGCTGTTTTTT. As protein: CASSHSRDTGELFF.

The chain joins TRBV29-1 to TRBJ2-7, with 9 bases fitting TRBD1. CDR1 and CDR2 from the germline V gene are SQVTM and ANQGSEA. This CDR3 is built from 13 residues. Trimming cost V 6 bases and J 7 bases; bases outside gene matches: 10. CDR3 amino acids: CSVGQGPYEEQYF. The CDR3 DNA reads as TGCAGCGTGGGACAGGGACCCTACGAGGAGCAGTACTTC.

The V call is TRBV6-6, the J call TRBJ1-3; D uncertain. This CDR3 contains 13 residues. Germline-derived CDR1 and CDR2 are MNHNY and SVGAGI (reference sequence). Between the trimmed V and J ends, which lost 8 bases and 0 bases, there was a span of 8 bases. The CDR3 region is CASGSVSGNTIYF. CDR3 coding DNA: TGTGCCAGCGGTTCAGTCTCTGGAAACACCATATATTTT.

This chain joins TRBV11-2 and TRBJ2-5; D possibly corresponds to TRBD1 (6 bases). V lost 1 base to trimming and J lost 5 bases, with 14 bases between them. Germline V CDR1 and CDR2: SGHAT, FQNNGV. The CDR3 covers 15 residues. Here the CDR3 DNA reads TGTGCCAGCAGCTTAGGGCACAGGGTCTGGGAGACCCAGTACTTC. This encodes CASSLGHRVWETQYF. The variable domain in full, completed from reference TRBV11-2 and TRBJ2-5, reads EAGVAQSPRYKIIEKRQSVAFWCNPISGHATLYWYQQILGQGPKLLIQFQNNGVVDDSQLPKDRFSAERLKGVDSTLKIQPAKLEDSAVYLCASSLGHRVWETQYFGPGTRLLVL.